Listed here are 30 T cell receptor beta chains from one sample, sequenced in a study of blood T cell repertoires in COVID-19. Profiled with immunoSEQ multiplex PCR; TCRdb holds only in-frame clones, not every one. The repertoire holds approximately 670,000 clones, 90% seen once, with about 0.24% in the top ten. What was sequenced was peripheral blood. These TCRs come from a young woman with acute or convalescent COVID-19.

This chain links TRBV11-1 with TRBJ1-1; D is ambiguous. From germline, CDR1 is SGHAT and CDR2 FQDESV (reference sequence). This CDR3 has 12 amino acids. V dropped 7 bases and J dropped 2 bases, with 8 bases sitting between them. CDR3 DNA sequence: TGTGCCAGCACCCATGGCAACACTGAAGCTTTCTTT. Translation: CASTHGNTEAFF.

The genes are TRBV9 and TRBJ2-3, with 13 bases aligning to TRBD2. Germline assignment: CDR1 SGDLS and CDR2 YYNGEE. Losses at the gene ends were 2 bases for V and 6 bases for J; bases not matched to a gene: 15. There are 19 residues in the CDR3. CDR3 bases: TGTGCCAGCAGCGTCAAGGGTGAGGGACTAGCGGGGCCCAGGGATACGCAGTATTTT. Its translation is CASSVKGEGLAGPRDTQYF.

The V and J genes are TRBV24-1 and TRBJ2-7; 7 nucleotides agree with TRBD1. CDR1 and CDR2 from the germline V gene are KGHDR and SFDVKD. V lost 3 bases and J lost 2; bases outside the gene matches: 9. This CDR3 is built from 16 residues. CDR3 sequence reads: CATSDPKTGTAYEQYF. CDR3 in DNA: TGTGCCACCAGTGATCCCAAGACGGGGACAGCCTACGAGCAGTACTTC.

The J gene is TRBJ1-4, the V gene TRBV7-2; unclear D gene. The V end lost 1 base, the J end lost 6 bases, and 15 bases lay between the germline ends. This CDR3 contains 16 residues. Germline CDR1 is SGHTA and CDR2 is FQGNSA. The DNA of the CDR3 is TGTGCCAGCAGCTTAGGTATCTGGCAGTTGGATGAAAAACTGTTTTTT. As protein: CASSLGIWQLDEKLFF.

Written as DNA, the CDR3 is TGTGCCAGCAGCCAAACCCCGGGATACACTGAAGCTTTCTTT. It yields the protein CASSQTPGYTEAFF. The chain joins TRBV4-2 to TRBJ1-1; no definite D call. Germline CDR1 reads LGHNA; CDR2 reads YNFKEQ. CDR3 length equals 14 residues. V lost 2 bases and J 3 bases, leaving 10 bases between the germline ends.

The table lists this clone with a count of one. The chain couples TRBV4-3 to TRBJ1-2; D perhaps matches TRBD1 (5 bases). The CDR3 is 15 amino acids. Germline CDR1 and CDR2: LGHNA and YSLEER. V was shortened by 0 bases and J by 8 bases, with 16 bases between the two germline ends. The CDR3 spells CASSQEFGQGVGYTF. As DNA, the CDR3 is TGCGCCAGCAGCCAAGAATTTGGGCAAGGGGTGGGCTACACCTTC.

This sequence joins TRBV3-1 (or the pseudogene TRBV3-2) and TRBJ1-2, with 7 positions matching TRBD1. This CDR3 region has 16 residues. Germline loops: CDR1 LGHDT, CDR2 YNNKEL (reference sequence). J was trimmed by 5 bases and V by 4 bases; bases with no gene match: 13. The CDR3 bases are TGTGCCAGCAGCCCCAGACCTATGGGACAGACTTATGGCTACACCTTC. Amino acids: CASSPRPMGQTYGYTF.

For the CDR3, the DNA is TGTGCCATCAGTGGGGGACTAGCGGGGGAACATGAGCAGTTCTTC. This codes for CAISGGLAGEHEQFF. The rearrangement uses TRBV10-3 and TRBJ2-1; 14 nucleotides match TRBD2. J was trimmed by 8 bases and V by 4 bases; bases with no gene match: 4. Germline CDR1 and CDR2: ENHRY and SYGVKD. The CDR3 sequence is 15 residues long.

The V call is TRBV24-1, the J call TRBJ2-1; 12 positions agree with TRBD1. CDR3 length: 15 residues. The germline gives CDR1 KGHDR, CDR2 SFDVKD. V lost 4 bases and J lost 10; bases outside the gene matches: 7. Here the CDR3 DNA reads TGTGCCACCAGTGACAGGGACAGGGGGCCCCCGGAGCAGTTCTTC. Translated: CATSDRDRGPPEQFF.

The rearrangement links TRBV7-8 to TRBJ1-2; D may be TRBD1 (5 bases). V was clipped by 1 base and J by 3 bases, with 15 bases between them. CDR1 and CDR2 from the germline V gene are SGHVS and FQNEAQ. The CDR3 is 16 residues long. The CDR3 region has the DNA TGTGCCAGCAGCTTAGATCTCGTCAGGGTATACTATGGCTACACCTTC. It is translated as CASSLDLVRVYYGYTF.

This clone was counted once. The chain joins TRBV19 to TRBJ2-1; tentatively, D is TRBD2 (5 bases). CDR3 size: 12 residues. Germline loops: CDR1 LNHDA, CDR2 SQIVND (reference sequence). The chain's CDR3 is CVVASSYNEQFF. The CDR3 DNA sequence: TGTGTGGTAGCGTCCTCCTACAATGAGCAGTTCTTC. Full variable domain (remainder filled in from reference TRBV19 and TRBJ2-1): DGGITQSPKYLFRKEGQNVTLSCEQNLNHDAMYWYRQDPGQGLRLIYYSQIVNDFQKGDIAEGYSVSREKKESFPLTVTSAQKNPTAFYLCVVASSYNEQFFGPGTRLTVL.

The chain combines TRBV2 with TRBJ2-5; 10 bases line up with TRBD2. CDR1 and CDR2 (germline): SNHLY, FYNNEI. CDR3 length equals 16 residues. Trimming at V came to 2 bases and at J to 5 bases, leaving 8 bases not matched to a gene. The CDR3 is CASSESGLAVQETQYF. The CDR3, as DNA: TGTGCCAGCAGTGAATCCGGACTAGCGGTACAGGAGACCCAGTACTTC.

CDR3 in amino acids: CASSQEQNTEAFF. CDR3 nucleotides: TGTGCCAGCAGCCAAGAACAGAACACTGAAGCTTTCTTT. This chain links TRBV3-1 (or the pseudogene TRBV3-2) with TRBJ1-1; no firm D call. With 0 bases removed from V and 1 base from J, the gap between germline ends came to 3 bases. CDR1 and CDR2 (germline): LGHDT, YNNKEL (reference sequence). CDR3 length: 13 residues.

The V gene is TRBV27, the J gene TRBJ1-3, with 10 bases aligning to TRBD1. The J segment lost 4 bases and the V segment lost 4 bases, leaving 4 bases of the junction unmatched. The CDR3 loop spans 15 amino acids. The V gene's germline CDR1 is MNHEY and CDR2 SMNVEV (reference sequence). CDR3 region: CASSSRQGAGNTIYF. CDR3 bases: TGTGCCAGCAGTTCCCGACAGGGGGCCGGAAACACCATATATTTT.

This chain joins TRBV19 and TRBJ2-2, with D possibly matching TRBD2 (7 bases). The ends were cut back, 3 bases at V and 4 bases at J, with 12 bases in the middle. Germline V lookup: CDR1 LNHDA, CDR2 SQIVND (reference sequence). CDR3 length equals 15 residues. The CDR3: CASSIVGGATGELFF. CDR3 sequence (DNA): TGTGCCAGTAGTATCGTGGGGGGGGCCACCGGGGAGCTGTTTTTT.

J is TRBJ1-2 and V is TRBV5-1, with D unclear. The CDR3 is made up of 13 amino acids. Germline V gene data show CDR1 as SGHRS and CDR2 as YFSETQ. Trimming cost V 2 bases and J 6 bases, with 11 bases left between them. The CDR3 loop reads CASSFTDMDGYTF. The CDR3 DNA reads TGCGCCAGCAGCTTTACCGACATGGATGGCTACACCTTC.

This chain connects TRBV6-5 to TRBJ1-1, with D tentatively TRBD1 (5 bases). Germline V CDR1 and CDR2: MNHEY, SVGAGI. Trimming left V 6 bases short and J 3 bases short, with 17 bases between. The CDR3 is 15 residues long. The CDR3: CASRGGFLGDTEAFF. CDR3 DNA: TGTGCCAGCAGGGGGGGGTTTTTAGGGGACACTGAAGCTTTCTTT.

This chain joins TRBV2 and TRBJ1-1; 8 bases are a match to TRBD1. The CDR3 loop spans 15 amino acids. V gave up 3 bases and J gave up 3 bases; unmatched junction bases: 6. Germline lookup yields CDR1 SNHLY and CDR2 FYNNEI. CDR3 sequence: CASSEDGQGYTEAFF. CDR3 DNA sequence: TGTGCCAGCAGTGAGGATGGACAGGGCTACACTGAAGCTTTCTTT.

J is TRBJ2-2 and V is TRBV4-1; 8 bases fit TRBD2. This CDR3 comprises 16 residues. Losses at the gene ends were 4 bases for V and 7 bases for J; bases not matched to a gene: 11. In germline, CDR1 is MGHRA, CDR2 YSYEKL. The CDR3 protein is CASSLIAGIWVGELFF. The DNA of the CDR3 is TGCGCCAGCAGCCTCATAGCGGGAATATGGGTCGGGGAGCTGTTTTTT.

The V call is TRBV15, the J call TRBJ2-7, with a weak D call TRBD1 (6 bases). Germline V CDR1 and CDR2: LNHNV, YYDKDF (reference sequence). Deletions cut 5 bases from V and 0 bases from J, with 17 bases between. This CDR3 has 16 amino acids. The CDR3 spells CATSAPRGRASYEQYF. In DNA form, the CDR3 reads TGTGCCACCAGCGCGCCCAGGGGCAGGGCCTCCTACGAGCAGTACTTC.

This chain links TRBV2 with TRBJ1-6; 8 bases are a match to TRBD1. Germline lookup yields CDR1 SNHLY and CDR2 FYNNEI. The CDR3 has 19 amino acids. J lost 1 base, V lost 8 bases, and 16 bases had no gene match. This CDR3 is CASSSPLSGGRSYNSPLHF. The CDR3 region has the DNA TGTGCCAGCTCATCGCCGCTATCAGGGGGCAGGTCCTATAATTCACCCCTCCACTTT.

The chain joins TRBV6-2 or TRBV6-3 to TRBJ2-7, with a possible D match to TRBD2 (6 bases). CDR1 is MNHEY and CDR2 is SVGEGT in the germline V gene. The V gene lost 6 bases and the J gene lost 0 bases, with 12 bases spanning the gap. There are 14 residues in the CDR3. This CDR3 reads CASRPGGSSYEQYF. DNA of the CDR3: TGTGCCAGCAGGCCTGGGGGGTCCTCCTACGAGCAGTACTTC.

This clone occurred a few times. The chain recombines TRBV19 with TRBJ1-2, with 7 bases aligning to TRBD1. Germline CDR1 and CDR2: LNHDA and SQIVND (reference sequence). The CDR3 has 12 amino acids. Trimming cost V 11 bases and J 3 bases; bases outside gene matches: 6. The CDR3 loop reads CASSGTDYGYTF. The CDR3 DNA sequence: TGTGCCTCTTCGGGGACAGACTATGGCTACACCTTC.

This chain connects TRBV9 to TRBJ1-1, with 11 nucleotides matching TRBD1. This CDR3 region has 16 residues. V was pared by 3 bases and J by 4 bases, with 8 bases of the junction left unmatched. CDR1 is SGDLS and CDR2 is YYNGEE in the germline V gene. Written as DNA, the CDR3 is TGTGCCAGCAGCGGCGGGACAGGGGGTCGCGGCACTGAAGCTTTCTTT. Translation gives CASSGGTGGRGTEAFF.

CDR3 residues: CASSYSVRPTNEKLFF. In nucleotides, the CDR3 is TGTGCCAGCAGTTACTCGGTCAGGCCAACTAATGAAAAACTGTTTTTT. This rearrangement joins TRBV6-5 to TRBJ1-4; D not resolved. The CDR3 has 16 amino acids. Trimming shortened V by 0 bases and J by 0 bases, and 8 bases separated the two germline ends. Germline V lookup: CDR1 MNHEY, CDR2 SVGAGI.

The chain combines TRBV30 with TRBJ2-5; unclear D gene. The germline V and J ends were trimmed by 0 bases and 2 bases, with 13 bases remaining between them. Per the germline V gene, CDR1 is GTSNPN and CDR2 is SVGIG (reference sequence). The CDR3 totals 15 residues. Here the CDR3 reads CAWSVNGALQETQYF. CDR3 DNA sequence: TGTGCCTGGAGTGTAAACGGAGCGTTACAAGAGACCCAGTACTTC.

The gene calls are TRBV27 and TRBJ1-5; 8 bases line up with TRBD1. Germline-derived CDR1 and CDR2 are MNHEY and SMNVEV (reference sequence). The ends lost 5 bases at V and 6 bases at J; junction bases unmatched: 3. This CDR3 is built from 13 residues. The CDR3 region is CASSSDRGQPQHF. The DNA of the CDR3 is TGTGCCAGCAGTAGCGACAGGGGTCAGCCCCAGCATTTT.

This chain joins TRBV11-2 and TRBJ2-1, with D unclear. The CDR3 has 14 residues. Germline CDR1 reads SGHAT; CDR2 reads FQNNGV. The ends were cut back, 0 bases at V and 6 bases at J, with 9 bases in the middle. The CDR3 nucleotides are TGTGCCAGCAGCTTAGAGGTCCAACTCAATGAGCAGTTCTTC. It translates to CASSLEVQLNEQFF.

The gene calls are TRBV14 and TRBJ1-2, with a possible D match to TRBD1 (5 bases). CDR3 size: 16 residues. Germline V CDR1 and CDR2: SGHDN, FVKESK. Trimming shortened V by 4 bases and J by 8 bases, and 23 bases separated the two germline ends. In DNA form, the CDR3 reads TGTGCCAGCAGCCCTAGGAGGAGGGGACTTGCGGAGGGCTACACCTTC. Its protein product is CASSPRRRGLAEGYTF. The full variable domain, in which reference TRBV14 and TRBJ1-2 provide the parts outside the CDR3, is EAGVTQFPSHSVIEKGQTVTLRCDPISGHDNLYWYRRVMGKEIKFLLHFVKESKQDESGMPNNRFLAERTGGTYSTLKVQPAELEDSGVYFCASSPRRRGLAEGYTFGSGTRLTVV.

The chain recombines TRBV11-2 with TRBJ2-7; weak D call: TRBD1 (5 bases). The CDR3 runs 12 residues. CDR1 and CDR2 (germline): SGHAT, FQNNGV. V lost 1 base and J 6 bases, leaving 7 bases between the germline ends. The chain's CDR3 is CASSLGGGEQYF. The CDR3 DNA reads as TGTGCCAGCAGCTTAGGGGGCGGCGAGCAGTACTTC.